This T cell receptor (beta chain) is from a study of shared clonotypes between healthy human individuals. The CDR3 runs 16 residues. Germline V lookup: CDR1 LGHNA, CDR2 YSLEER. Unmatched junction bases numbered 6, after V lost 4 bases and J lost 1 base. Original analysis: Quality scores were absent from the junction-only immunoSEQ sequences, so filtering differed. This table comes from immunoSEQ multiplex PCR, and its TCRdb copy is limited to in-frame clones, with some not included. The DNA was the basis for D and trimming; V, J and clone size are from that table. The sample has roughly 500,000 clones, about 79% seen once. Of note for this clone: Antigen: not known.

General observations from the study: The represented genetic and exposure-history diversity was limited by the small number of donors.

This receptor was obtained from a woman aged 40 to 50 in good health. Some clones in this sample may be carry-over from other donors' samples. The sequenced sample consisted of PBMCs. This sequence joins TRBV4-3 and TRBJ1-3; 8 bases are a match to TRBD1. Here the CDR3 reads CASSPLTGGSGNTIYF. CDR3 coding DNA: TGCGCCAGCAGCCCCTTAACAGGGGGTTCTGGAAACACCATATATTTT.